This passage covers 14 T cell receptor beta chains from one sample sequenced in a study of T cell responses to AZD1222 COVID-19 vaccine. Assay used: immunoSEQ multiplex PCR; TCRdb lists only in-frame clones, some missing. The sample has roughly 120,000 clones, about nine tenths seen once. The specimen comprised peripheral blood, sampled 28 days after the second AZD1222 dose. These receptors were collected from an adult who received the AZD1222 COVID-19 vaccine.

This clone was counted once. This chain uses TRBV19 with TRBJ2-2, with 7 positions matching TRBD1. Germline V gives CDR1 LNHDA, CDR2 SQIVND (reference sequence). The J segment lost 0 bases and the V segment lost 7 bases, leaving 8 bases of the junction unmatched. The CDR3 runs to 16 residues. The CDR3 DNA follows: TGTGCCAGTACTAAATCGGGACAGACGAACACCGGGGAGCTGTTTTTT. Its translation: CASTKSGQTNTGELFF.

Comments on this clone: At the DNA level, this CDR3 is encoded by other sequences in the same sample as well. J is TRBJ1-5 and V is TRBV3-1 (or the pseudogene TRBV3-2); D uncertain. This CDR3 has 14 amino acids. Germline values: CDR1 LGHDT, CDR2 YNNKEL (reference sequence). V lost 1 base and J lost 1, with 5 bases in between. CDR3 DNA sequence: TGTGCCAGCAGCCAAGGCGGGAGCAATCAGCCCCAGCATTTT. This codes for CASSQGGSNQPQHF.

This chain joins TRBV5-5 and TRBJ1-2, with 7 bases that match TRBD1. Germline V gene lookup returns CDR1 SGHKS and CDR2 YYEKEE (reference sequence). The CDR3 runs 15 residues. V shed 4 bases and J 6 bases; nucleotides not matched to a gene: 12. Written as DNA, the CDR3 is TGTGCCAGCAGCCGACAGACAGGGAACAACCATGGCTACACCTTC. Amino acids: CASSRQTGNNHGYTF.

In regard to this clone: Other DNA sequences in the sample encode the same CDR3. This chain joins TRBV7-2 and TRBJ1-3; a weak D match, TRBD1 (6 bases). The germline gives CDR1 SGHTA, CDR2 FQGNSA. The CDR3 loop spans 15 amino acids. The V gene lost 5 bases and the J gene lost 4 bases, with 15 bases spanning the gap. The chain's CDR3 is CASSLSRGSGNTIYF. The DNA of the CDR3 is TGTGCCAGCAGCCTAAGCAGGGGTAGCGGAAACACCATATATTTT.

The chain combines TRBV19 with TRBJ1-5; D might be TRBD1 (5 bases). Looked up from germline, CDR1 is LNHDA and CDR2 is SQIVND (reference sequence). This CDR3 has 18 amino acids. Between the trimmed V and J ends, which lost 5 bases and 3 bases, there was a span of 23 bases. This CDR3 reads CASSGGQTFLLINQPQHF. The CDR3 DNA reads TGTGCCAGTAGTGGAGGACAAACCTTCCTCCTCATCAATCAGCCCCAGCATTTT.

The gene calls are TRBV7-2 and TRBJ1-2, with 11 nucleotides matching TRBD1. The CDR3 is 15 residues long. V was clipped by 5 bases and J by 1 base; unmatched bases: 3. Germline CDR1 SGHTA, CDR2 FQGNSA. CDR3 in DNA: TGTGCCAGCAGCGCGGACAGGGGGCTTAACTATGGCTACACCTTC. Its translation: CASSADRGLNYGYTF.

The chain carries TRBV28 and TRBJ1-2, with 8 positions matching TRBD1. The J segment lost 5 bases and the V segment lost 1 base, leaving 9 bases of the junction unmatched. Germline CDR1 is MDHEN and CDR2 is SYDVKM. The CDR3 consists of 16 residues. The CDR3 protein is CASSLSLSQGAYGYTF. The CDR3 nucleotides are TGTGCCAGCAGTTTATCGTTGAGCCAGGGGGCTTATGGCTACACCTTC.

The chain recombines TRBV24-1 with TRBJ2-1, with D maybe TRBD2 (6 bases). The CDR3 contains 13 residues. The germline V gene encodes CDR1 KGHDR and CDR2 SFDVKD. Trimming took off 9 bases at V and 0 bases at J, with 8 bases between the two ends. The CDR3 DNA reads TGTGCCACCGGGACTGGCTCCTACAATGAGCAGTTCTTC. Protein sequence: CATGTGSYNEQFF.

The chain recombines TRBV5-5 with TRBJ1-6; tentatively, D is TRBD1 (6 bases). V gave up 2 bases and J gave up 6 bases, with 21 bases separating them. The CDR3 consists of 18 residues. Germline assignment: CDR1 SGHKS and CDR2 YYEKEE (reference sequence). This CDR3 is CASSFDRAQRGGNSPLHF. CDR3 DNA: TGTGCCAGCAGCTTTGACCGCGCTCAGCGAGGGGGTAATTCACCCCTCCACTTT.

The table lists this clone with a count of one. The CDR3 DNA reads TGTGCCAGCAGCTCCCTGACAGGGGGCACCGGGGAGCTGTTTTTT. Its translation: CASSSLTGGTGELFF. The chain employs TRBV5-5 and TRBJ2-2, with TRBD1 identical over 9 bases. The J segment lost 4 bases and the V segment lost 3 bases, leaving 4 bases of the junction unmatched. Germline CDR1 reads SGHKS; CDR2 reads YYEKEE (reference sequence). The CDR3 contains 15 residues.

The CDR3 region has the DNA TGTGCCAGCAGCCCAAAGGTGGGCAGCCTCCCTGGAAACACCATATATTTT. Residues: CASSPKVGSLPGNTIYF. The chain combines TRBV3-1 (or the pseudogene TRBV3-2) with TRBJ1-3; D not certain. The CDR3 runs 17 residues. Germline values: CDR1 LGHDT, CDR2 YNNKEL (reference sequence). Trimming removed 4 bases at V and 2 bases at J, with 18 bases between.

The count of this clone is one. The rearrangement links TRBV11-1 to TRBJ2-2; no clear D gene. CDR1 is SGHAT, CDR2 FQDESV, per germline (reference sequence). The CDR3 length is 16 residues. V was shortened by 5 bases and J by 2 bases, with 15 bases between the two germline ends. DNA for the CDR3: TGTGCCAGCAGCCTGATGGGATGGGGAAACACCGGGGAGCTGTTTTTT. This gives the protein CASSLMGWGNTGELFF.

J is TRBJ1-2 and V is TRBV6-5, with D perhaps TRBD1 (5 bases). The CDR3 has 13 amino acids. Trimming removed 6 bases at V and 4 bases at J, with 12 bases between. Germline loops: CDR1 MNHEY, CDR2 SVGAGI. CDR3 bases: TGTGCCAGCAGAGGACAACGCATCTATGGCTACACCTTC. It yields the protein CASRGQRIYGYTF.

The chain combines TRBV5-1 with TRBJ2-1; D call uncertain. The germline V gene has CDR1 SGHRS and CDR2 YFSETQ. V lost 9 bases and J lost 7, with 23 bases in between. CDR3 length equals 15 residues. CDR3: CATASLPGPGNEQFF. The CDR3 DNA sequence: TGCGCCACCGCAAGCTTACCAGGCCCAGGTAATGAGCAGTTCTTC.